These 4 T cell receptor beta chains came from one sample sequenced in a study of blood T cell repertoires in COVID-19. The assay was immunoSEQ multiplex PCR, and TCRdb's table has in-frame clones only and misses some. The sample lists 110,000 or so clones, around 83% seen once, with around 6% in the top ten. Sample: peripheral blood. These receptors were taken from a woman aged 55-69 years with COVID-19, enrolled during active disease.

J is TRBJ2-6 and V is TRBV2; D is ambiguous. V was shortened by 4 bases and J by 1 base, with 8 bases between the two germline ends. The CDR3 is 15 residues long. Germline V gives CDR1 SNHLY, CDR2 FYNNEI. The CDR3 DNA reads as TGTGCCAGCAGTGTTGCTAGATCTGGGGCCAACGTCCTGACTTTC. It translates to CASSVARSGANVLTF.

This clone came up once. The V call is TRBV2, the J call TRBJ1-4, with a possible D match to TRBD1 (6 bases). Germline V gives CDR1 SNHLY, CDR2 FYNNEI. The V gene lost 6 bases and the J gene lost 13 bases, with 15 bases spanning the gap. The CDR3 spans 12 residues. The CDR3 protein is CASSLTPQGLFF. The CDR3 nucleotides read TGTGCCAGCAGCCTTACCCCACAGGGACTGTTTTTT.

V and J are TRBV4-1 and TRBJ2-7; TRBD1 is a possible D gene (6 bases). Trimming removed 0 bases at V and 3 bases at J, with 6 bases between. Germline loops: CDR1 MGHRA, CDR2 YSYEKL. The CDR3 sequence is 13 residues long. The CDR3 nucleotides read TGCGCCAGCAGCCAAGAACAGGGCTACGAGCAGTACTTC. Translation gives CASSQEQGYEQYF.

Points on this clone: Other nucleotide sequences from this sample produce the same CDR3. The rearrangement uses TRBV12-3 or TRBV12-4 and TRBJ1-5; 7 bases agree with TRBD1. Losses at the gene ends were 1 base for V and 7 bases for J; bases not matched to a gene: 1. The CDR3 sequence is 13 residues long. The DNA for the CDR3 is TGTGCCAGCAGTTTAGGCAGGGGGCAGCCCCAGCATTTT. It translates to CASSLGRGQPQHF.